The 30 T cell receptor beta chains reported below all come from one sample, sequenced in a study of cytomegalovirus exposure and HLA in healthy donors. A multiplex PCR was run with 60 Vbeta primers and 13 Jbeta primers. The protocol was immunoSEQ multiplex PCR, while the TCRdb copy is restricted to in-frame clones and leaves out a portion. The sample has 170,000 or so clones, 84% seen once. The sequencing input was PBMCs. The receptors here all came from a boy younger than 10 in good health and CMV-seronegative.

The gene calls are TRBV10-3 and TRBJ2-7; 7 bases fit TRBD2. The CDR3 covers 13 residues. CDR1 ENHRY and CDR2 SYGVKD come from the germline V gene. Losses at the gene ends were 7 bases for V and 2 bases for J; bases not matched to a gene: 5. CDR3: CAIKRDDPYEQYF. The CDR3 coding sequence is TGTGCCATCAAGCGGGACGACCCCTACGAGCAGTACTTC.

The chain carries TRBV28 and TRBJ2-7, with 11 positions matching TRBD1. V was clipped by 8 bases and J by 3 bases; unmatched bases: 9. The CDR3 sequence is 15 residues long. Germline CDR1 MDHEN, CDR2 SYDVKM. The CDR3 loop is CASRDRGFPIYEQYF. The CDR3 DNA sequence: TGTGCCAGCCGGGACAGGGGGTTCCCGATCTACGAGCAGTACTTC.

The chain joins TRBV7-9 to TRBJ2-1; 11 nucleotides align to TRBD2. CDR1 and CDR2 (germline): SEHNR, FQNEAQ (reference sequence). This CDR3 has 15 amino acids. Trimming removed 5 bases from V and 2 bases from J; junction bases left unmatched: 2. CDR3 in DNA: TGTGCCAGCAGCCTGACTAGCGGGACCTACAATGAGCAGTTCTTC. Its translation is CASSLTSGTYNEQFF. The full variable domain, with the rest looked up from reference TRBV7-9 and TRBJ2-1, is DTGVSQNPRHKITKRGQNVTFRCDPISEHNRLYWYRQTLGQGPEFLTYFQNEAQLEKSRLLSDRFSAERPKGSFSTLEIQRTEQGDSAMYLCASSLTSGTYNEQFFGPGTRLTVL.

V gene TRBV18 combines with J gene TRBJ2-1, with 11 bases fitting TRBD1. This CDR3 contains 15 residues. V was pared by 3 bases and J by 7 bases, with 5 bases of the junction left unmatched. Germline loops: CDR1 KGHSH, CDR2 LQKENI. CDR3: CASSPRTGGENEQFF. Written as DNA, the CDR3 is TGTGCCAGCTCACCGAGGACAGGGGGCGAGAATGAGCAGTTCTTC. The full variable domain, with the rest looked up from reference TRBV18 and TRBJ2-1, is NAGVMQNPRHLVRRRGQEARLRCSPMKGHSHVYWYRQLPEEGLKFMVYLQKENIIDESGMPKERFSAEFPKEGPSILRIQQVVRGDSAAYFCASSPRTGGENEQFFGPGTRLTVL.

The V gene is TRBV6-6, the J gene TRBJ2-3, with TRBD2 matching over 7 bases. CDR1 is MNHNY, CDR2 SVGAGI, per germline (reference sequence). The CDR3 runs 16 residues. With 8 bases clipped from V and 4 bases from J, the junction kept 15 bases outside the gene matches. The CDR3 is CASSSGGSGGPDTQYF. CDR3 nucleotides: TGTGCCAGCTCCTCCGGGGGGTCAGGTGGACCAGATACGCAGTATTTT.

Only one count was recorded for this clone. J is TRBJ1-5 and V is TRBV5-1, with no clear D. Trimming left V 3 bases short and J 3 bases short, with 16 bases between. The length of the CDR3 is 16 residues. Germline CDR1 reads SGHRS; CDR2 reads YFSETQ. In nucleotides, the CDR3 is TGCGCCAGCAGCTACCCCGTCACAGCACTCAATCAGCCCCAGCATTTT. Translating gives CASSYPVTALNQPQHF.

The chain combines TRBV6-1 with TRBJ2-3; D unresolved. Looked up from germline, CDR1 is MNHNS and CDR2 is SASEGT. Trimming cost V 3 bases and J 0 bases, with 10 bases left between them. CDR3 length equals 15 residues. CDR3 sequence reads: CASSDPLRSTDTQYF. In DNA form, the CDR3 reads TGTGCCAGCAGTGACCCTCTCCGGAGCACAGATACGCAGTATTTT.

This clone was observed a handful of times. This chain connects TRBV6-6 to TRBJ2-3; D remains ambiguous. The V end lost 4 bases, the J end lost 2 bases, and 4 bases lay between the germline ends. CDR1 is MNHNY, CDR2 SVGAGI, per germline (reference sequence). The CDR3 loop spans 12 amino acids. CDR3 coding DNA: TGTGCCAGCAGTTCCTACACAGATACGCAGTATTTT. Protein product: CASSSYTDTQYF.

V gene TRBV19 combines with J gene TRBJ1-2, with D unclear. The germline V and J ends were trimmed by 3 bases and 6 bases, with 26 bases remaining between them. Germline CDR1 and CDR2: LNHDA and SQIVND (reference sequence). This CDR3 contains 18 residues. The CDR3: CASSIFPNYGYVTDGYTF. CDR3 nucleotide sequence: TGTGCCAGTAGTATTTTTCCCAACTATGGCTACGTGACCGATGGCTACACCTTC.

In this sample, this clone turned up a few times. V is TRBV28 and J is TRBJ2-3; possibly TRBD1 for D (6 bases). The V end lost 7 bases, the J end lost 3 bases, and 14 bases lay between the germline ends. CDR1 MDHEN and CDR2 SYDVKM come from the germline V gene. There are 14 residues in the CDR3. CDR3 sequence reads: CASTPPGETDTQYF. The CDR3 DNA is TGTGCCAGCACCCCTCCAGGGGAAACAGATACGCAGTATTTT.

The chain uses TRBV19 and TRBJ2-5; 14 bases align to TRBD2. Germline V gene lookup returns CDR1 LNHDA and CDR2 SQIVND (reference sequence). The CDR3 sequence is 17 residues long. J lost 5 bases, V lost 2 bases, and 7 bases had no gene match. The CDR3 sequence: CASSIRLAGGTGETQYF. CDR3 bases: TGTGCCAGTAGTATAAGACTAGCGGGAGGGACAGGGGAGACCCAGTACTTC.

The V and J genes are TRBV9 and TRBJ1-4, with D possibly being TRBD1 (5 bases). Deletions cut 4 bases from V and 0 bases from J, with 13 bases between. From germline, CDR1 is SGDLS and CDR2 YYNGEE. The CDR3 length is 16 residues. The CDR3 DNA reads as TGTGCCAGCAGCCGGGCGGGGGGGTCAACTAATGAAAAACTGTTTTTT. This translates into CASSRAGGSTNEKLFF.

This rearrangement joins TRBV15 to TRBJ1-2; 7 bases line up with TRBD1. The V gene's germline CDR1 is LNHNV and CDR2 YYDKDF (reference sequence). This CDR3 has 11 residues. Unmatched junction bases numbered 3, after V lost 8 bases and J lost 6 bases. The CDR3 sequence is CATGDRDGYTF. For the CDR3, the DNA is TGTGCCACCGGAGACAGGGATGGCTACACCTTC.

This clone was observed once. This chain joins TRBV2 and TRBJ2-3; 11 bases match TRBD1. Looked up from germline, CDR1 is SNHLY and CDR2 is FYNNEI. The CDR3 spans 14 residues. V dropped 7 bases and J dropped 2; count of bases not matched to a gene: 2. CDR3 sequence (DNA): TGTGCCAGCAATGGACAGGGGGCCACAGATACGCAGTATTTT. As protein: CASNGQGATDTQYF. The full variable domain, with the rest looked up from reference TRBV2 and TRBJ2-3, is EPEVTQTPSHQVTQMGQEVILRCVPISNHLYFYWYRQILGQKVEFLVSFYNNEISEKSEIFDDQFSVERPDGSNFTLKIRSTKLEDSAMYFCASNGQGATDTQYFGPGTRLTVL.

The chain is built from TRBV4-2 and TRBJ2-1, with D perhaps matching TRBD2 (5 bases). The V gene's germline CDR1 is LGHNA and CDR2 YNFKEQ. The CDR3 contains 16 residues. Trimming cost V 0 bases and J 10 bases, with 19 bases left between them. CDR3 amino acids: CASSQEVVTTPPEQFF. The CDR3 DNA is TGTGCCAGCAGCCAAGAGGTGGTGACTACCCCGCCGGAGCAGTTCTTC.

V and J are TRBV11-2 and TRBJ2-7, with D perhaps matching TRBD1 (5 bases). The germline V gene encodes CDR1 SGHAT and CDR2 FQNNGV. The germline V and J ends were trimmed by 5 bases and 12 bases, with 26 bases remaining between them. The CDR3 is 15 residues long. This CDR3 reads CASSATLDKKMGWYF. CDR3 bases: TGTGCCAGCAGCGCTACGCTGGACAAGAAGATGGGGTGGTACTTC.

This chain's CDR3 is CASSVGLASEQFF. DNA of the CDR3: TGTGCCAGCAGCGTAGGACTAGCTAGTGAGCAGTTCTTC. This rearrangement joins TRBV9 to TRBJ2-1; TRBD2 agrees at 7 bases. CDR3 length equals 13 residues. Trimming took 0 bases from V and 9 from J; bases not matched to a gene: 3. Germline values: CDR1 SGDLS, CDR2 YYNGEE.

This clone was detected a few times. The J gene is TRBJ2-5, the V gene TRBV5-4, with TRBD2 matching over 7 bases. CDR3 length equals 16 residues. Germline values: CDR1 SGHNT, CDR2 YYREEE (reference sequence). J lost 5 bases, V lost 4 bases, and 14 bases had no gene match. This CDR3 is CASSPGLAVDGETQYF. The CDR3 nucleotides are TGTGCCAGCAGCCCAGGGCTAGCGGTAGACGGGGAGACCCAGTACTTC.

The chain couples TRBV9 to TRBJ2-3; perhaps TRBD2 as D (5 bases). V was shortened by 4 bases and J by 6 bases, with 24 bases between the two germline ends. CDR1 SGDLS and CDR2 YYNGEE come from the germline V gene. The CDR3 spans 17 residues. CDR3 bases: TGTGCCAGCAGCTCAGGAGTGGGGAGACTGGGATGGGATACGCAGTATTTT. Its protein is CASSSGVGRLGWDTQYF.

This clone appeared once. This sequence joins TRBV6-1 and TRBJ1-2, with TRBD1 identical over 11 bases. CDR3 length: 13 residues. V dropped 4 bases and J dropped 7; count of bases not matched to a gene: 2. Germline V gene lookup returns CDR1 MNHNS and CDR2 SASEGT. CDR3 coding DNA: TGTGCCAGCAGTGTCGGACAGGGGGCTGGCTACACCTTC. It codes for CASSVGQGAGYTF.

This clone was seen only once. The rearrangement uses TRBV10-3 and TRBJ1-1; 9 bases are a match to TRBD1. The CDR3 has 16 amino acids. CDR1 is ENHRY, CDR2 SYGVKD, per germline. Unmatched junction bases numbered 10, after V lost 4 bases and J lost 4 bases. The CDR3, as DNA: TGTGCCATCAGTGCGGGACAGGGACTTATCCGCACTGAAGCTTTCTTT. Protein sequence: CAISAGQGLIRTEAFF.

This chain links TRBV2 with TRBJ2-7; 7 bases map to TRBD1. Trimming removed 4 bases from V and 5 bases from J; junction bases left unmatched: 5. From germline, CDR1 is SNHLY and CDR2 FYNNEI. CDR3 length: 13 residues. The CDR3 sequence is CASSGRGFHEQYF. As DNA, the CDR3 is TGTGCCAGCAGTGGCAGGGGGTTCCACGAGCAGTACTTC.

The rearrangement links TRBV7-9 to TRBJ1-5; no definite D call. Trimming cost V 4 bases and J 0 bases, with 10 bases left between them. The CDR3 totals 15 residues. The V gene's germline CDR1 is SEHNR and CDR2 FQNEAQ (reference sequence). CDR3 amino acids: CASSYGGYSNQPQHF. The CDR3 nucleotides read TGTGCCAGCAGCTACGGAGGATATAGCAATCAGCCCCAGCATTTT.

The chain recombines TRBV7-6 with TRBJ2-7, with 7 nucleotides matching TRBD2. Per the germline V gene, CDR1 is SGHVS and CDR2 is FNYEAQ. The CDR3 has 15 residues. V dropped 8 bases and J dropped 5; count of bases not matched to a gene: 15. The CDR3 coding sequence is TGTGCCAGCGCTACCGATAGGGGAGGGCCCCACGAGCAGTACTTC. Its protein product is CASATDRGGPHEQYF.

In its sample, this clone was seen once. DNA for the CDR3: TGTGCCAGCAGTTTACGACACGCCGGGGGGGCGGGACCCGGGGAGCTGTTTTTT. It encodes CASSLRHAGGAGPGELFF. This chain uses TRBV27 with TRBJ2-2, with 8 bases identical to TRBD2. J was trimmed by 6 bases and V by 2 bases; bases with no gene match: 14. The CDR3 extends over 18 amino acids. Germline CDR1 reads MNHEY; CDR2 reads SMNVEV (reference sequence).

The CDR3 loop reads CASTREGPYNEQFF. CDR3 DNA sequence: TGTGCCAGCACCCGGGAGGGCCCCTACAATGAGCAGTTCTTC. The rearrangement links TRBV7-6 to TRBJ2-1; TRBD2 matches at 8 bases. J was trimmed by 2 bases and V by 7 bases; bases with no gene match: 4. The V gene's germline CDR1 is SGHVS and CDR2 FNYEAQ. This CDR3 has 14 residues.

In its sample, this clone was seen a few times. The chain has TRBV18 and TRBJ1-4; D ambiguous. Germline lookup yields CDR1 KGHSH and CDR2 LQKENI. The CDR3 contains 13 residues. With 2 bases removed from V and 6 bases from J, the gap between germline ends came to 7 bases. CDR3 residues: CASSPERDEKLFF. In DNA form, the CDR3 reads TGTGCCAGCTCACCAGAGAGGGATGAAAAACTGTTTTTT.

The chain is built from TRBV11-2 and TRBJ2-3; 11 bases agree with TRBD2. V trimming: 6 bases; J trimming: 2 bases; junction bases outside the gene matches: 7. Germline-derived CDR1 and CDR2 are SGHAT and FQNNGV. CDR3 length equals 16 residues. CDR3 sequence: CASRRETSGNTDTQYF. CDR3 coding DNA: TGTGCCAGCAGGAGAGAGACTAGCGGGAACACAGATACGCAGTATTTT.

The chain combines TRBV19 with TRBJ2-3, with D unclear. The CDR3 covers 14 residues. V dropped 1 base and J dropped 0 bases, with 5 bases sitting between them. Germline loops: CDR1 LNHDA, CDR2 SQIVND (reference sequence). In nucleotides, the CDR3 is TGTGCCAGTAGTATAGTTCCTAGCACAGATACGCAGTATTTT. Its protein is CASSIVPSTDTQYF.

The chain uses TRBV2 and TRBJ2-7; 12 bases align to TRBD2. There are 13 residues in the CDR3. V lost 8 bases and J lost 5; bases outside the gene matches: 4. Germline CDR1 is SNHLY and CDR2 is FYNNEI. DNA of the CDR3: TGTGCCAGCCGGACTAGCGGGATCAACGAGCAGTACTTC. Amino acids: CASRTSGINEQYF.